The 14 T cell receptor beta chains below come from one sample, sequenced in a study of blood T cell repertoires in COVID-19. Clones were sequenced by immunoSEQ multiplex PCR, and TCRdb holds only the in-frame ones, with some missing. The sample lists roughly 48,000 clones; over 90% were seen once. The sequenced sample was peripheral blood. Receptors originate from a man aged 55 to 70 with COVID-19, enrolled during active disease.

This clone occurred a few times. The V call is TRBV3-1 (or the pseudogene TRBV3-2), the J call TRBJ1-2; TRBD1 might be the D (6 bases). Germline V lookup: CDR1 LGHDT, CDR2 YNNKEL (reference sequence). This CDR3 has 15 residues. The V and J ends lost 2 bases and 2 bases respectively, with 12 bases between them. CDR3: CASSQLLGGNYGYTF. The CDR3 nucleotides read TGTGCCAGCAGCCAACTCTTAGGGGGAAACTATGGCTACACCTTC.

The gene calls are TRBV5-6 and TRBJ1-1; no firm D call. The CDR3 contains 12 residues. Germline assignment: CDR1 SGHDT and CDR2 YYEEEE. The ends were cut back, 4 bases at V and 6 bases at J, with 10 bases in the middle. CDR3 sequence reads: CASSPKPAEAFF. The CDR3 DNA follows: TGTGCCAGCAGCCCCAAGCCGGCTGAAGCTTTCTTT.

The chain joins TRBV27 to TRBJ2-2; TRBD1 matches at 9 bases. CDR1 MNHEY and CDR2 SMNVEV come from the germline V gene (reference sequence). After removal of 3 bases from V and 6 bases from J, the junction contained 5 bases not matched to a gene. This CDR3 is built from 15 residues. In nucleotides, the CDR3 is TGTGCCAGCAGTTTCACAACAGGGGGCCCCGGGGAGCTGTTTTTT. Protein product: CASSFTTGGPGELFF.

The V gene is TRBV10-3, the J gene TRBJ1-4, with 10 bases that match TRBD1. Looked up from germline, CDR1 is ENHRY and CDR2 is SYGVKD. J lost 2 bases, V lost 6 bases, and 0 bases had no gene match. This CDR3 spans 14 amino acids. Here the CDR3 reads CAIRGQGTNEKLFF. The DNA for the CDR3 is TGTGCCATCAGGGGACAGGGGACTAATGAAAAACTGTTTTTT.

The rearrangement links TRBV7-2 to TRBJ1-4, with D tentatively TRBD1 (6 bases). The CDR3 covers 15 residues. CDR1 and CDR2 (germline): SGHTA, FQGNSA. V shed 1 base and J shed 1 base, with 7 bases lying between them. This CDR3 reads CASSLDRVTNEKLFF. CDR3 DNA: TGTGCCAGCAGCTTAGACAGGGTAACTAATGAAAAACTGTTTTTT. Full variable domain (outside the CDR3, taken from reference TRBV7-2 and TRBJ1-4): GAGVSQSPSNKVTEKGKDVELRCDPISGHTALYWYRQSLGQGLEFLIYFQGNSAPDKSGLPSDRFSAERTGGSVSTLTIQRTQQEDSAVYLCASSLDRVTNEKLFFGSGTQLSVL.

The DNA for the CDR3 is TGTGCCAGCAGCTTCGTTAACTATGGCTACACCTTC. It specifies CASSFVNYGYTF. The chain employs TRBV11-2 and TRBJ1-2, with no clear D. The CDR3 spans 12 residues. V lost 3 bases to trimming and J lost 1 base, with 3 bases between them. Germline CDR1 is SGHAT and CDR2 is FQNNGV. Full variable domain (missing parts from reference TRBV11-2 and TRBJ1-2): EAGVAQSPRYKIIEKRQSVAFWCNPISGHATLYWYQQILGQGPKLLIQFQNNGVVDDSQLPKDRFSAERLKGVDSTLKIQPAKLEDSAVYLCASSFVNYGYTFGSGTRLTVV.

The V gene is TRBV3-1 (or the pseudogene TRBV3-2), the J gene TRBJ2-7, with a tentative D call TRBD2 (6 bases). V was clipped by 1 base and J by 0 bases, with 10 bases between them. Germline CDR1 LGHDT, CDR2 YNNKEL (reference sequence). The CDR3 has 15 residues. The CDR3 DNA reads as TGTGCCAGCAGCCAAGTTGGAGGGATCTCCTACGAGCAGTACTTC. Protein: CASSQVGGISYEQYF.

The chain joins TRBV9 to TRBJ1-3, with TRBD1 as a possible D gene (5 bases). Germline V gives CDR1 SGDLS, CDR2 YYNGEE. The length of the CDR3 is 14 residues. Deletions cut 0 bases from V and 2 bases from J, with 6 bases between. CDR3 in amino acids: CASSVARAGNTIYF. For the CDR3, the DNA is TGTGCCAGCAGCGTAGCCAGGGCTGGAAACACCATATATTTT.

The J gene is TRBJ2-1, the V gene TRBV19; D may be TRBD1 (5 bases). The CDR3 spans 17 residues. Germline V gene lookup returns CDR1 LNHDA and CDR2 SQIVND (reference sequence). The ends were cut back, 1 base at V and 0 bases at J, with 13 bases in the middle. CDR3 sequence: CASSIGRPGFSYNEQFF. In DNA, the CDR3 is TGTGCCAGTAGTATAGGAAGGCCAGGGTTCTCCTACAATGAGCAGTTCTTC.

The CDR3 here is CASSEGRGEAFF. For the CDR3, the DNA is TGTGCCAGCAGTGAGGGCAGGGGTGAAGCTTTCTTT. The chain uses TRBV6-1 and TRBJ1-1, with D perhaps matching TRBD1 (6 bases). Germline V lookup: CDR1 MNHNS, CDR2 SASEGT. The CDR3 consists of 12 residues. The V gene lost 3 bases and the J gene lost 7 bases, with 9 bases spanning the gap.

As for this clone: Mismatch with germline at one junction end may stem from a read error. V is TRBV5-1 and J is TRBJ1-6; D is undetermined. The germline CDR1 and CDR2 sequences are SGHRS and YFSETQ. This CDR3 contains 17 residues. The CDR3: CASRLETSSSYNSPLHF. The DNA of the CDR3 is TGCGCCAGCAGGTTGGAGACTTCGAGCTCCTATAATTCACCCCTCCACTTT.

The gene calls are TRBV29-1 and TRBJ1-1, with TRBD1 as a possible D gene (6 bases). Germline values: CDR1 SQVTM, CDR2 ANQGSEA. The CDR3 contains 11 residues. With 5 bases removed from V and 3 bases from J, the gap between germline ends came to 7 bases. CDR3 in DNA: TGCAGCGTTAACAGGGACACTGAAGCTTTCTTT. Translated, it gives CSVNRDTEAFF.

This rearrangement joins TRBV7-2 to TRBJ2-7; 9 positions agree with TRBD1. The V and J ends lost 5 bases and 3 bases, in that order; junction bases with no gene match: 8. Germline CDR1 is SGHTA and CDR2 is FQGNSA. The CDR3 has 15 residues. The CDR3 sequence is CASSRSSGQGYEQYF. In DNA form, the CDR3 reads TGTGCCAGCAGCCGCTCCTCGGGACAGGGCTACGAGCAGTACTTC. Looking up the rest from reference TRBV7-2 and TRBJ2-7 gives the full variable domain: GAGVSQSPSNKVTEKGKDVELRCDPISGHTALYWYRQSLGQGLEFLIYFQGNSAPDKSGLPSDRFSAERTGGSVSTLTIQRTQQEDSAVYLCASSRSSGQGYEQYFGPGTRLTVT.

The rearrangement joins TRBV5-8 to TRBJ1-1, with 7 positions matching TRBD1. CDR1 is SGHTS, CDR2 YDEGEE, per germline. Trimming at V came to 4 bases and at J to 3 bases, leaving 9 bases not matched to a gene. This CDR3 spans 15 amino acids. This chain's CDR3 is CASSRYRGLDTEAFF. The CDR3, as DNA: TGTGCCAGCAGCCGATACAGGGGCTTGGACACTGAAGCTTTCTTT.